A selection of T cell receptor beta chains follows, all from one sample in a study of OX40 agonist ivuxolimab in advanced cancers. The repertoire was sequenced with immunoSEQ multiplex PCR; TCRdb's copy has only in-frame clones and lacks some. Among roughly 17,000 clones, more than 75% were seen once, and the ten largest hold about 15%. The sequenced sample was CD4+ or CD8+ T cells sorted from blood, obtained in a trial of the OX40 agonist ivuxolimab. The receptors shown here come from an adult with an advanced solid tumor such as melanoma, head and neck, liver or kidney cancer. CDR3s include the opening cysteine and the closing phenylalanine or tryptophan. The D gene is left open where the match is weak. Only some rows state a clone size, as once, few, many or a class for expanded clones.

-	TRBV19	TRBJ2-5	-	CASSGQGMGETQYF	TGTGCCAGTAGTGGTCAGGGTATGGGAGAGACCCAGTACTTC
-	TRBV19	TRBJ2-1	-	CASSAVLAPGGGEQFF	TGTGCCAGTAGTGCCGTATTGGCCCCGGGCGGTGGTGAGCAGTTCTTC
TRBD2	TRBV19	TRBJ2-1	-	CASRELANNEQFF	TGTGCCAGTCGAGAACTAGCGAACAATGAGCAGTTCTTC
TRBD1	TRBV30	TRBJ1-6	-	CAWSGTGVGSPLHF	TGTGCCTGGTCCGGGACAGGGGTTGGTTCACCCCTCCACTTT
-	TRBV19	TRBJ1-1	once	CASSMRNTEAFF	TGTGCCAGTAGTATGCGGAACACTGAAGCTTTCTTT
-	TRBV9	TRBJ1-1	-	CASSPNPGQGTSEAFF	TGTGCCAGCAGCCCCAACCCCGGCCAGGGTACCTCTGAAGCTTTCTTT
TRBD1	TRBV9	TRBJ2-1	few	CASSVEGAFYNEQFF	TGTGCCAGCAGCGTAGAGGGGGCCTTTTACAATGAGCAGTTCTTC
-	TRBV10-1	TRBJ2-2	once	CASSESGRGMRDGELFF	TGCGCCAGCAGTGAGTCGGGAAGGGGAATGCGGGACGGGGAGCTGTTTTTT
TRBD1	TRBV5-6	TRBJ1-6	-	CASTPAGTGNNSPLHF	TGTGCCAGCACACCGGCCGGGACAGGGAATAATTCACCCCTCCACTTT
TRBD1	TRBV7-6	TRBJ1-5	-	CASSLSVGTGSNQPQHF	TGTGCCAGCAGCTTATCAGTAGGGACAGGTAGCAATCAGCCCCAGCATTTT
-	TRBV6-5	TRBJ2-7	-	CASTSTASSYEQYF	TGTGCCAGCACCTCGACAGCGAGCTCCTACGAGCAGTACTTC
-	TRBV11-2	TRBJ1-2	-	CASSLGGSRGFGYTF	TGTGCCAGCAGCTTAGGAGGCTCGAGGGGGTTTGGCTACACCTTC
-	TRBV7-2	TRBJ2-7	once	CASSPGTLSEQYF	TGTGCCAGCAGCCCCGGGACCCTCTCCGAGCAGTACTTC
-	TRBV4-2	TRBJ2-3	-	CASSQTGGFTDTQYF	TGTGCCAGCAGCCAAACGGGGGGCTTCACAGATACGCAGTATTTT
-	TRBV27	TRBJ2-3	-	CASSSDRQPSSTDTQYF	TGTGCCAGCAGCAGCGACCGACAGCCGTCTAGCACAGATACGCAGTATTTT
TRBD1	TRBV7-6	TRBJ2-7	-	CASSLIPGQGENEQYF	TGTGCCAGCAGCTTAATACCGGGACAGGGGGAGAACGAGCAGTACTTC
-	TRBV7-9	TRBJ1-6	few	CASREGNSPLHF	TGTGCCAGCAGGGAGGGTAATTCACCCCTCCACTTT
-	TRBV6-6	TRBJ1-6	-	CASSYGEIQALHF	TGTGCCAGCAGTTACGGAGAAATTCAAGCCCTCCACTTT
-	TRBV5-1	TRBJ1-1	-	CASSLSGTGNTEAFF	TGCGCCAGCAGCCTGTCAGGGACTGGGAACACTGAAGCTTTCTTT
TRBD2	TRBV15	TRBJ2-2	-	CATSVGLAGHGGELFF	TGTGCCACCAGCGTGGGACTAGCGGGTCATGGCGGGGAGCTGTTTTTT
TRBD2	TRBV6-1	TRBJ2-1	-	CASSVSGGPGNEQFF	TGTGCCAGCAGTGTATCGGGAGGGCCTGGGAATGAGCAGTTCTTC
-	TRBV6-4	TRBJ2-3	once	CASSDLGPQDTQYF	TGTGCCAGCAGTGACTTGGGGCCCCAGGATACGCAGTATTTT
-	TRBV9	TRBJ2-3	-	CASSADTDTQYF	TGTGCCAGCAGCGCAGACACAGATACGCAGTATTTT
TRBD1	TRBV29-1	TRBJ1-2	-	CSVKDRASGYTF	TGCAGCGTTAAGGACAGGGCGAGTGGCTACACCTTC
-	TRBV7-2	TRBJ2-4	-	CASSLGKNIQYF	TGTGCCAGCAGCTTAGGGAAAAACATTCAGTACTTC
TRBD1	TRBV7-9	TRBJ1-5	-	CASSPSWGTGDRQPQHF	TGTGCCAGCAGCCCGTCCTGGGGGACAGGGGATCGTCAGCCCCAGCATTTT
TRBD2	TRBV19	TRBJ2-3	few	CASSTKISGSGADTQYF	TGTGCCAGTAGTACAAAAATTAGCGGGAGTGGCGCAGATACGCAGTATTTT
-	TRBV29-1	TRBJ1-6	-	CSTRTDANSPLHF	TGCAGCACACGGACAGACGCCAATTCACCCCTCCACTTT
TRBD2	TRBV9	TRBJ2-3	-	CASSVEGSGGTDTQYF	TGTGCCAGCAGCGTAGAGGGTAGCGGGGGCACAGATACGCAGTATTTT
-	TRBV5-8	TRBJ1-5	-	CASSLTGVVAQPQHF	TGTGCCAGCAGCTTGACAGGAGTAGTCGCCCAGCCCCAGCATTTT
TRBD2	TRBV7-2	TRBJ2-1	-	CASSWAGSGSYNEQFF	TGTGCCAGCAGCTGGGCGGGTAGCGGGTCCTACAATGAGCAGTTCTTC
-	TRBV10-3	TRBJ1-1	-	CAISERGNTEAFF	TGTGCCATCAGTGAGCGGGGGAACACTGAAGCTTTCTTT
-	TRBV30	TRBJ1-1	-	CACQHDTEAFF	TGTGCCTGCCAACATGACACTGAAGCTTTCTTT
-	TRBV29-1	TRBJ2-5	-	CSVGRGWAPEAQYF	TGCAGCGTTGGGCGGGGATGGGCCCCCGAGGCCCAGTACTTC
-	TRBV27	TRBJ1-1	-	CASSLEGRETEAFF	TGTGCCAGCAGTTTGGAGGGCAGAGAAACTGAAGCTTTCTTT
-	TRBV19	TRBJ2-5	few	CASSIGMGETQYF	TGTGCCAGTAGTATAGGAATGGGAGAGACCCAGTACTTC
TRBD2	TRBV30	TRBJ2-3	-	CAWSLGLAGGQVPQYF	TGTGCCTGGAGCCTCGGACTAGCGGGGGGGCAGGTTCCGCAGTATTTT
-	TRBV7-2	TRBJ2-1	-	CASSLARSGGNEQFF	TGTGCCAGCAGCTTAGCTCGTTCCGGAGGGAATGAGCAGTTCTTC
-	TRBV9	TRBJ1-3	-	CASSVEALGNTIYF	TGTGCCAGCAGCGTGGAGGCCTTGGGTAACACCATATATTTT